Presented here are 28 T cell receptor beta chains from one specimen sequenced in a study of cytomegalovirus exposure and HLA in healthy donors. Clones were read by immunoSEQ multiplex PCR, and TCRdb kept only the in-frame ones, dropping some. This table holds about 180,000 clones, roughly 86% found once. What was sequenced was PBMCs. These receptors all stem from a man between 18 and 29 years old in good health and CMV-seropositive.

The V call is TRBV7-6, the J call TRBJ1-2, with D hard to call. The germline V and J ends were trimmed by 2 bases and 4 bases, with 14 bases remaining between them. The CDR3 loop spans 15 amino acids. Germline CDR1 SGHVS, CDR2 FNYEAQ. CDR3 residues: CASSLYVGGPYGYTF. DNA for the CDR3: TGTGCCAGCAGCTTATATGTAGGAGGCCCCTATGGCTACACCTTC.

The genes are TRBV4-2 and TRBJ2-1, with D perhaps TRBD2 (5 bases). V was trimmed by 1 base and J by 0 bases, leaving 10 bases between them. The germline CDR1 and CDR2 sequences are LGHNA and YNFKEQ. There are 16 residues in the CDR3. For the CDR3, the DNA is TGTGCCAGCAGCCAAGTCAATCGGGGCTCCTACAATGAGCAGTTCTTC. Protein: CASSQVNRGSYNEQFF.

The V call is TRBV29-1, the J call TRBJ2-2; D might be TRBD2 (6 bases). This CDR3 has 14 residues. From germline, CDR1 is SQVTM and CDR2 ANQGSEA. The germline V and J ends were trimmed by 7 bases and 1 base, with 13 bases remaining between them. The DNA for the CDR3 is TGCAGCGCAGGGCGGGGTTTGAACACCGGGGAGCTGTTTTTT. This gives the protein CSAGRGLNTGELFF.

V and J are TRBV27 and TRBJ2-1; 13 bases agree with TRBD2. Germline V gene sequence: CDR1 MNHEY, CDR2 SMNVEV (reference sequence). This CDR3 spans 15 amino acids. J lost 10 bases, V lost 5 bases, and 8 bases had no gene match. The CDR3 sequence is CASSPGLAGPEEQFF. The CDR3 region has the DNA TGTGCCAGCAGTCCGGGACTAGCGGGACCCGAGGAGCAGTTCTTC.

V and J are TRBV5-6 and TRBJ1-1; no firm D call. The CDR3 spans 12 residues. Germline V CDR1 and CDR2: SGHDT, YYEEEE. V dropped 4 bases and J dropped 7 bases, with 11 bases sitting between them. The CDR3 sequence is CASSPGTGEAFF. CDR3 DNA sequence: TGTGCCAGCAGCCCGGGAACGGGTGAAGCTTTCTTT.

The chain has TRBV9 and TRBJ2-3; 9 bases fit TRBD1. Trimming removed 3 bases from V and 5 bases from J; junction bases left unmatched: 10. This CDR3 is 16 amino acids long. Per germline, CDR1 SGDLS and CDR2 YYNGEE. DNA for the CDR3: TGTGCCAGCAGCGCGACCGGGACAGGGCGGGGAGATACGCAGTATTTT. Translating gives CASSATGTGRGDTQYF.

The chain joins TRBV19 to TRBJ2-7; TRBD1 matches 8 bases. CDR3 length: 12 amino acids. V gave up 10 bases and J gave up 4 bases; unmatched junction bases: 6. Germline V gene data show CDR1 as LNHDA and CDR2 as SQIVND (reference sequence). In DNA, the CDR3 is TGTGCCACCTCGGACAGGGATTACGAGCAGTACTTC. It translates to CATSDRDYEQYF.

The chain links TRBV7-3 to TRBJ1-1; 8 bases line up with TRBD1. The germline V gene encodes CDR1 SGHTA and CDR2 FQGTGA. After removal of 5 bases from V and 10 bases from J, the junction contained 9 bases not matched to a gene. The CDR3 has 13 amino acids. CDR3 nucleotide sequence: TGTGCCAGCAGCCCTACGGACAGGGTCCCAGCTTTCTTT. This gives the protein CASSPTDRVPAFF.

The chain combines TRBV5-6 with TRBJ2-7; 10 nucleotides agree with TRBD1. V was clipped by 3 bases and J by 5 bases; unmatched bases: 5. The CDR3 is 14 amino acids. Germline CDR1 is SGHDT and CDR2 is YYEEEE. The CDR3 is CASSWDRGTDEQYF. Written as DNA, the CDR3 is TGTGCCAGCAGCTGGGACAGGGGTACGGACGAGCAGTACTTC.

This rearrangement joins TRBV6-5 to TRBJ2-1; 8 nucleotides line up with TRBD1. Germline lookup yields CDR1 MNHEY and CDR2 SVGAGI. The ends lost 2 bases at V and 7 bases at J; junction bases unmatched: 7. CDR3 size: 15 residues. In DNA, the CDR3 is TGTGCCAGCAGTTACCACGGGACAGGCAGGAATGAGCAGTTCTTC. Its translation: CASSYHGTGRNEQFF.

V is TRBV27 and J is TRBJ2-2, with 7 nucleotides matching TRBD2. The CDR3 spans 14 residues. Germline loops: CDR1 MNHEY, CDR2 SMNVEV (reference sequence). V lost 5 bases and J lost 4; bases outside the gene matches: 4. The CDR3 is CASSSGTGTGELFF. Here the CDR3 DNA reads TGTGCCAGCAGTAGCGGGACGGGCACCGGGGAGCTGTTTTTT.

This clone has just one count. This chain joins TRBV7-9 and TRBJ2-7; a possible D gene is TRBD1 (6 bases). CDR1 SEHNR and CDR2 FQNEAQ come from the germline V gene (reference sequence). V dropped 5 bases and J dropped 2 bases, with 13 bases sitting between them. The CDR3 totals 14 residues. CDR3 coding DNA: TGTGCCAGCAGCACCACCAGGGGACCCTACGAGCAGTACTTC. This encodes CASSTTRGPYEQYF.

The chain combines TRBV6-5 with TRBJ2-1; D not resolved. There are 12 residues in the CDR3. V lost 0 bases and J 6 bases, leaving 3 bases between the germline ends. Germline V gives CDR1 MNHEY, CDR2 SVGAGI. The CDR3 reads CASSYSVNEQFF. As DNA, the CDR3 is TGTGCCAGCAGTTACTCCGTCAATGAGCAGTTCTTC.

The chain employs TRBV5-1 and TRBJ1-2, with D possibly being TRBD1 (5 bases). Trimming shortened V by 0 bases and J by 4 bases, and 7 bases separated the two germline ends. Germline values: CDR1 SGHRS, CDR2 YFSETQ. This CDR3 region has 13 residues. CDR3 DNA: TGCGCCAGCAGCTTGGGACAGCTCTATGGCTACACCTTC. This encodes CASSLGQLYGYTF.

The chain employs TRBV4-1 and TRBJ2-7; 13 bases line up with TRBD2. Germline CDR1 is MGHRA and CDR2 is YSYEKL. The CDR3 extends over 15 amino acids. V trimming: 3 bases; J trimming: 1 base; junction bases outside the gene matches: 0. The CDR3 loop reads CASSQGLAGSYEQYF. CDR3 bases: TGCGCCAGCAGCCAGGGACTAGCGGGGTCCTACGAGCAGTACTTC.

The rearrangement links TRBV28 to TRBJ1-5, with 9 bases fitting TRBD1. From germline, CDR1 is MDHEN and CDR2 SYDVKM. CDR3 size: 16 residues. V was clipped by 6 bases and J by 4 bases; unmatched bases: 10. The CDR3 loop is CASRRDRALMNQPQHF. Written as DNA, the CDR3 is TGTGCCAGCAGACGGGACAGGGCGTTGATGAATCAGCCCCAGCATTTT.

The J gene is TRBJ1-1, the V gene TRBV9; possibly TRBD1 for D (6 bases). V shed 0 bases and J shed 1 base, with 10 bases lying between them. This CDR3 is 15 amino acids long. Per the germline V gene, CDR1 is SGDLS and CDR2 is YYNGEE. CDR3 residues: CASSVGGRGNTEAFF. CDR3 in DNA: TGTGCCAGCAGCGTAGGCGGCAGGGGGAACACTGAAGCTTTCTTT.

This sequence joins TRBV9 and TRBJ2-7, with a weak D call TRBD1 (7 bases). The germline V and J ends were trimmed by 3 bases and 0 bases, with 10 bases remaining between them. CDR3 length: 14 residues. Germline lookup yields CDR1 SGDLS and CDR2 YYNGEE. CDR3 protein: CASSGGDSSYEQYF. The CDR3 coding sequence is TGTGCCAGCAGCGGCGGGGACAGCTCCTACGAGCAGTACTTC.

The sample holds one count of this clone. The gene calls are TRBV5-1 and TRBJ2-7; tentative D call: TRBD2 (5 bases). The CDR3 contains 14 residues. Deletions cut 0 bases from V and 1 base from J, with 8 bases between. Germline CDR1 reads SGHRS; CDR2 reads YFSETQ. CDR3 sequence (DNA): TGCGCCAGCAGCTTGGGGGCGGGTTCCTACGAGCAGTACTTC. As protein: CASSLGAGSYEQYF.

V is TRBV2 and J is TRBJ2-2; D unclear. CDR1 and CDR2 from the germline V gene are SNHLY and FYNNEI. V lost 2 bases and J 6 bases, leaving 13 bases between the germline ends. The CDR3 contains 15 residues. The CDR3 region is CASSEYTVPSGELFF. The CDR3 nucleotides are TGTGCCAGCAGTGAATATACTGTCCCATCCGGGGAGCTGTTTTTT.

The V and J genes are TRBV5-6 and TRBJ1-2; no clear D gene. This CDR3 has 13 amino acids. Germline V lookup: CDR1 SGHDT, CDR2 YYEEEE. V was clipped by 2 bases and J by 1 base, with 6 bases between them. The CDR3 region has the DNA TGTGCCAGCAGCTTACTATATAACTATGGCTACACCTTC. It encodes CASSLLYNYGYTF.

This rearrangement joins TRBV18 to TRBJ2-3, with D perhaps matching TRBD2 (6 bases). Trimming left V 1 base short and J 11 bases short, with 16 bases between. This CDR3 has 14 amino acids. CDR1 is KGHSH and CDR2 is LQKENI in the germline V gene. The CDR3 sequence: CASSPQDYLTGQYF. CDR3 nucleotide sequence: TGTGCCAGCTCACCACAGGACTACCTCACGGGGCAGTATTTT.

This chain uses TRBV29-1 with TRBJ2-1; TRBD1 is a possible D gene (5 bases). The germline V gene has CDR1 SQVTM and CDR2 ANQGSEA. The CDR3 consists of 11 residues. The V end lost 7 bases, the J end lost 4 bases, and 8 bases lay between the germline ends. CDR3 region: CSGQGYNEQFF. The CDR3 bases are TGCAGCGGGCAGGGATACAATGAGCAGTTCTTC.

The chain has TRBV6-6 and TRBJ2-7; 10 bases map to TRBD1. CDR1 and CDR2 from the germline V gene are MNHNY and SVGAGI (reference sequence). The CDR3 consists of 15 residues. Losses at the gene ends were 3 bases for V and 5 bases for J; bases not matched to a gene: 7. For the CDR3, the DNA is TGTGCCAGCAGTTATCCCACGGGACAGGGGAACGAGCAGTACTTC. The encoded protein is CASSYPTGQGNEQYF.

V gene TRBV7-6 combines with J gene TRBJ1-1; 8 nucleotides match TRBD1. This CDR3 spans 15 amino acids. Germline V CDR1 and CDR2: SGHVS, FNYEAQ. The V segment lost 5 bases and the J segment 3 bases; nucleotides outside the gene matches: 8. CDR3 residues: CASSPQKDRDTEAFF. The CDR3 nucleotides read TGTGCCAGCAGCCCCCAGAAGGACAGGGACACTGAAGCTTTCTTT.

V and J are TRBV4-2 and TRBJ1-2; TRBD1 aligns across 7 bases. Germline trimming cut 3 bases from V and 6 bases from J; bases unmatched to any gene: 10. CDR3 length equals 15 residues. Germline values: CDR1 LGHNA, CDR2 YNFKEQ. This chain's CDR3 is CASSHSTGAGNGYTF. Written as DNA, the CDR3 is TGTGCCAGCAGCCACTCCACAGGGGCAGGAAATGGCTACACCTTC.

CDR3 sequence: CASSPYRRPYGYTF. CDR3 in DNA: TGTGCCAGCAGCCCATACAGGAGACCCTATGGCTACACCTTC. This chain links TRBV11-2 with TRBJ1-2; maybe TRBD1 (5 bases). Trimming took off 5 bases at V and 4 bases at J, with 14 bases between the two ends. From germline, CDR1 is SGHAT and CDR2 FQNNGV. This CDR3 has 14 amino acids.

The genes are TRBV27 and TRBJ1-5; tentatively, D is TRBD1 (5 bases). Trimming left V 3 bases short and J 1 base short, with 13 bases between. Germline loops: CDR1 MNHEY, CDR2 SMNVEV (reference sequence). The CDR3 is made up of 16 amino acids. The CDR3: CASSLDGGFSNQPQHF. The CDR3 DNA reads TGTGCCAGCAGTTTGGATGGGGGGTTCAGCAATCAGCCCCAGCATTTT.